These T cell receptor beta chains were read from a single sample in a study of TIL therapy for anti-PD-1-resistant metastatic lung cancer. Repertoires were generated with immunoSEQ multiplex PCR, while TCRdb's copy carries only in-frame clones and drops some. The data hold about 6,300 clones, with roughly 67% observed a single time. The material was tumor tissue, obtained at baseline. The receptor set was obtained from a person between 25 and 79 years old with non-small cell lung cancer. CDR3s include the opening cysteine and the closing phenylalanine or tryptophan. Each record gives: V gene, clone size, J gene, D gene, CDR3 DNA, CDR3 protein. D genes are given only for firm matches. Size tells how often a clone was seen (once, few, many) or the class of an expanded clone, and some rows leave it out.

TRBV5-6	.	TRBJ2-7	.	TGTGCCAGCAGCTTGGCGGGGGACACCTACGAGCAGTACTTC	CASSLAGDTYEQYF
TRBV5-1	once	TRBJ1-1	.	TGCGCCAGCAGCTCATTCGGGGCGGCTGAAGCTTTCTTT	CASSSFGAAEAFF
TRBV27	.	TRBJ2-1	.	TGTGCCAGCGGGCCGTCGAATACACATGAGCAGTTCTTC	CASGPSNTHEQFF
TRBV5-1	.	TRBJ2-5	.	TGCGCCAGCAGCTTAAATTTGGGACCACAAGAGACCCAGTACTTC	CASSLNLGPQETQYF
TRBV19	.	TRBJ1-5	.	TGTGCCAGTAGTATGGCTCATAGCAATCAGCCCCAGCATTTT	CASSMAHSNQPQHF
TRBV5-1	.	TRBJ2-7	.	TGCGCCAGCAGGGGCCGGCGTATAGAGCAGTACTTC	CASRGRRIEQYF
TRBV6-6	.	TRBJ2-2	.	TGTGCCAGCAGTGGGGGCAGGGCGGCCGGGGAGCTGTTTTTT	CASSGGRAAGELFF
TRBV20-1	.	TRBJ2-7	.	TGCAGTGCTAGTCTCCCTGTTGGGCTTAAATCTTCCTACGAGCAGTACTTC	CSASLPVGLKSSYEQYF
TRBV27	.	TRBJ2-6	.	TGTGCCAGCAGTTACAGGACGGGTTCTGGGGCCAACGTCCTGACTTTC	CASSYRTGSGANVLTF
TRBV5-1	few	TRBJ2-1	TRBD2	TGCGCCAGCAGCCCCCTAGCGGGAGGCTTTGGGAATGAGCAGTTCTTC	CASSPLAGGFGNEQFF
TRBV19	.	TRBJ2-1	.	TGTGCCAGTAGTATAGTTGGGGTAAGCTCCTACAATGAGCAGTTCTTC	CASSIVGVSSYNEQFF
TRBV20-1	.	TRBJ2-5	.	TGCAGTGCCGCCTATAGGGAGACCCAGTACTTC	CSAAYRETQYF
TRBV30	.	TRBJ2-3	TRBD2	TGTGCCTGGAGAGGACTAGCGGCTCGGAGCCAAATCACAGATACGCAGTATTTT	CAWRGLAARSQITDTQYF
TRBV7-2	.	TRBJ2-1	.	TGTGCCAGCAGCTCATCCCGGGGGCTCGGCAATGAGCAGTTCTTC	CASSSSRGLGNEQFF
TRBV2	.	TRBJ1-2	.	TGTGCCAGCAGTGAAGGGCAGGGCAGGTATGGCTACACCTTC	CASSEGQGRYGYTF
TRBV19	few	TRBJ1-6	.	TGTGCCAGTAGTGGAGGCAGGGGTTATTCACCCCTCCACTTT	CASSGGRGYSPLHF
TRBV5-1	.	TRBJ1-1	.	TGCGCCAGCAGCTTGCATGGTGCGGGGCCCACTGAAGCTTTCTTT	CASSLHGAGPTEAFF
TRBV5-1	.	TRBJ1-1	.	TGCGCCAGCAGCCGGACGGGGGGGGCGGCTGAAGCTTTCTTT	CASSRTGGAAEAFF
TRBV3-1/TRBV3-2	medium-sized	TRBJ1-6	.	TGTGCCAGCAGCCGCGGGACGGCGCCCCTCCACTTT	CASSRGTAPLHF
TRBV5-4	once	TRBJ1-2	.	TGTGCCAGCAGCCGCTATAACAGTCTCTATGGCTACACCTTC	CASSRYNSLYGYTF
TRBV7-2	.	TRBJ2-2	.	TGTGCCAGCAGCTTAGACCAGACCCTACTATCTACCGGGGAGCTGTTTTTT	CASSLDQTLLSTGELFF
TRBV5-1	.	TRBJ1-6	.	TGCGCCAGCAGCGAACACAACTATAATTCACCCCTCCACTTT	CASSEHNYNSPLHF
TRBV10-3	.	TRBJ2-7	.	TGTGCCATCAGTGAGTTTGGTGGGCAGTACTTC	CAISEFGGQYF
TRBV29-1	.	TRBJ1-2	.	TGCAGCGTTGAGGGGGGAGGGAATGGCTACACCTTC	CSVEGGGNGYTF
TRBV5-1	.	TRBJ2-1	TRBD1	TGCGCCAGCAGCTTGGATCTCGGACAGGTCGTGAATGAGCAGTTCTTC	CASSLDLGQVVNEQFF
TRBV14	medium-sized	TRBJ2-2	.	TGTGCCAGCAGACGGGACACTTTCACCGGGGAGCTGTTTTTT	CASRRDTFTGELFF
TRBV2	.	TRBJ1-1	TRBD1	TGTGCCAGCATTAGGGACAGAAACACTGAAGCTTTCTTT	CASIRDRNTEAFF
TRBV6-2/TRBV6-3	few	TRBJ1-1	.	TGTGCCAGCAGTTACTCGATCGGCAGGATAGGGGACACTGAAGCTTTCTTT	CASSYSIGRIGDTEAFF
TRBV2	.	TRBJ2-1	.	TGTGCCAGCAGAGACGCCATCGCGGGAAACAATGAGCAGTTCTTC	CASRDAIAGNNEQFF
TRBV5-1	.	TRBJ2-1	TRBD2	TGCGCCAGCAGCTTCGGGGCGGGAGGGCCGGGCGAGCAGTTCTTC	CASSFGAGGPGEQFF
TRBV5-1	.	TRBJ2-1	TRBD2	TGCGCCAGCAGCCCCGGGACTAGCGGGAGTGGTAGCTCCTACAATGAGCAGTTCTTC	CASSPGTSGSGSSYNEQFF
TRBV7-6	.	TRBJ2-3	.	TGTGCCAGCAGCTACACCCCGGGACACCATACGTATACGCAGTATTTT	CASSYTPGHHTYTQYF
TRBV19	once	TRBJ2-2	.	TGTGCCAGTAGTATAGCAGGGTATAGCACCGGGGAGCTGTTTTTT	CASSIAGYSTGELFF